This T cell receptor beta chain stems from a study of T cell repertoires in cytomegalovirus infection. General study results and limits: Dominating the ex vivo response were HLA-C-restricted CMV-specific TCR beta clonotypes.

TCRdb re-called the reads through MiXCR, storing one row per CDR3 protein. The table lists 900,000 to 950,000 distinct CDR3 sequences, approximately 31% of them singletons. Unmatched junction bases numbered 5, after V lost 4 bases and J lost 5 bases. The CDR3 contains 14 residues. Germline-derived CDR1 and CDR2 are SGHTA and FQGNSA. This clonotype appeared many times. Its cognate antigen is unknown. The chain employs TRBV7-2 and TRBJ2-1, with TRBD1 matching over 7 bases. The clonotype was recovered from a human donor in good health (CMV status not recorded). Some clones in this sample may be carry-over from other donors' samples. Material: cultured CD8+ T cells from PBMCs, obtained from culture after CMV antigen stimulation. Here the CDR3 reads CASSYRQGNNEQFF. For the CDR3, the DNA is TGTGCCAGCAGCTATAGACAGGGTAACAATGAGCAGTTCTTC.